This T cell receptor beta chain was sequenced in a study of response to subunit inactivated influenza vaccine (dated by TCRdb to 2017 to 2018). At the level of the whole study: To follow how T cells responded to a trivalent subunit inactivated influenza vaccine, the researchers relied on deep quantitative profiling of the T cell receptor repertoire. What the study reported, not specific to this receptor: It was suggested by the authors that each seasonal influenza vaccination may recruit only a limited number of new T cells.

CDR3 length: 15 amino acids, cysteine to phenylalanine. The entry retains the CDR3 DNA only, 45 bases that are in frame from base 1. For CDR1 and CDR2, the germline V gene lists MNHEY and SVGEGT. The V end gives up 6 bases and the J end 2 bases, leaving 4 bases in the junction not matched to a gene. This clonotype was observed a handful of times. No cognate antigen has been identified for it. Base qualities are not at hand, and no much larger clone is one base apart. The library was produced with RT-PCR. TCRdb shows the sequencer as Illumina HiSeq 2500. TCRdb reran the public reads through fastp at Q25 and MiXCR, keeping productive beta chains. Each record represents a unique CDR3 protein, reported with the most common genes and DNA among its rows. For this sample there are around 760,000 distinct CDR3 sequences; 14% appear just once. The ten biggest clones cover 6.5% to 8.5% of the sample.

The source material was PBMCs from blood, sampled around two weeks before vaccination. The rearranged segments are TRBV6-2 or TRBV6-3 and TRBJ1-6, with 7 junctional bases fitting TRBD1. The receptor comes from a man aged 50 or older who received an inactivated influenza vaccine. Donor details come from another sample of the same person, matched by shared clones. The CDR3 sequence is CASRIGQAYNSPLHF. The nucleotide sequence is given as TGTGCCAGCAGAATCGGACAGGCCTATAATTCACCCCTCCACTTT.